Below are 14 T cell receptor beta chains sequenced from a single sample in a study of cytomegalovirus exposure and HLA in healthy donors. Both 60 Vbeta primers and 13 Jbeta primers went into the PCR. This table comes from immunoSEQ multiplex PCR, and its TCRdb copy is limited to in-frame clones, with some not included. Counted here are tens of thousands of clones, roughly 79% occurring once; the ten biggest clones make up over 1.5%. The material sequenced was PBMCs. The receptors shown here come from a woman in her 30s in good health and CMV-seronegative.

V usage is TRBV6-1 and J usage is TRBJ2-2, with 9 bases identical to TRBD1. The CDR3 has 14 residues. The V segment lost 6 bases and the J segment 6 bases; nucleotides outside the gene matches: 5. CDR1 and CDR2 from the germline V gene are MNHNS and SASEGT. CDR3 protein: CASSGQGTAGELFF. The CDR3 nucleotides read TGTGCCAGCAGCGGACAGGGGACCGCCGGGGAGCTGTTTTTT.

The sample holds one count of this clone. The V call is TRBV4-2, the J call TRBJ2-1, with 14 bases identical to TRBD2. CDR3 size: 15 residues. The germline CDR1 and CDR2 sequences are LGHNA and YNFKEQ. With 7 bases clipped from V and 9 bases from J, the junction kept 8 bases outside the gene matches. The CDR3 loop is CASTPGLAGVLEQFF. DNA of the CDR3: TGTGCCAGCACCCCGGGACTAGCGGGAGTACTTGAGCAGTTCTTC.

V usage is TRBV30 and J usage is TRBJ2-3; 13 positions agree with TRBD2. After removal of 4 bases from V and 5 bases from J, the junction contained 9 bases not matched to a gene. This CDR3 contains 16 residues. Germline V CDR1 and CDR2: GTSNPN, SVGIG (reference sequence). CDR3 DNA: TGTGCCTGGAAGGGCGGGACTAGCGGGAATCAAGATACGCAGTATTTT. Its translation: CAWKGGTSGNQDTQYF.

The rearrangement links TRBV7-2 to TRBJ1-3, with D maybe TRBD1 (6 bases). In germline, CDR1 is SGHTA, CDR2 FQGNSA. The CDR3 sequence is 16 residues long. V lost 1 base to trimming and J lost 4 bases, with 14 bases between them. The CDR3 reads CASSLGRGGSGNTIYF. CDR3 nucleotides: TGTGCCAGCAGCTTAGGGCGCGGGGGCTCCGGAAACACCATATATTTT.

CDR3 residues: CASSLFLGREGYEQYF. The CDR3 region has the DNA TGTGCCAGCAGTTTATTCCTCGGGCGGGAAGGCTACGAGCAGTACTTC. The chain has TRBV28 and TRBJ2-7; D perhaps matches TRBD2 (6 bases). Germline CDR1 is MDHEN and CDR2 is SYDVKM. With 1 base removed from V and 3 bases from J, the gap between germline ends came to 16 bases. The CDR3 consists of 16 residues.

The J gene is TRBJ1-4, the V gene TRBV5-4; 9 nucleotides match TRBD1. Germline V gives CDR1 SGHNT, CDR2 YYREEE (reference sequence). V gave up 4 bases and J gave up 12 bases; unmatched junction bases: 16. This CDR3 region has 16 residues. The CDR3, as DNA: TGTGCCAGCAGCCCGGGACAGGGCAACGTTATGAAGGAACTGTTTTTT. Translated: CASSPGQGNVMKELFF.

The rearrangement uses TRBV19 and TRBJ1-2; possibly TRBD1 for D (6 bases). Germline V gives CDR1 LNHDA, CDR2 SQIVND (reference sequence). The germline V and J ends were trimmed by 6 bases and 4 bases, with 18 bases remaining between them. The CDR3 has 15 amino acids. The CDR3 is CASRTRTEGFYGYTF. The CDR3 bases are TGTGCCAGTAGGACCCGGACAGAGGGATTCTATGGCTACACCTTC.

This chain connects TRBV2 to TRBJ2-1, with D perhaps matching TRBD2 (6 bases). The V end was cut by 4 bases, the J end by 1 base, with 11 bases between. The CDR3 is 15 amino acids. Germline V gives CDR1 SNHLY, CDR2 FYNNEI. The CDR3: CASSVGGRSYNEQFF. The CDR3 DNA reads TGTGCCAGCAGTGTCGGAGGGAGGTCCTACAATGAGCAGTTCTTC.

The chain links TRBV6-4 to TRBJ2-2, with D maybe TRBD2 (6 bases). Germline lookup yields CDR1 MRHNA and CDR2 SNTAGT. Trimming removed 6 bases from V and 3 bases from J, with 26 bases in between. The CDR3 has 19 amino acids. The chain's CDR3 is CASRRFGGTVGSDTGELFF. The CDR3, as DNA: TGTGCCAGCAGACGATTTGGGGGGACTGTGGGCTCGGACACCGGGGAGCTGTTTTTT.

This chain joins TRBV9 and TRBJ2-3; TRBD2 matches at 7 bases. Trimming at V came to 3 bases and at J to 8 bases, leaving 12 bases not matched to a gene. Germline CDR1 SGDLS, CDR2 YYNGEE. The CDR3 contains 15 residues. Here the CDR3 reads CASSASGTNRITQYF. The CDR3 DNA reads as TGTGCCAGCAGCGCATCCGGGACTAATAGAATTACGCAGTATTTT.

V usage is TRBV7-9 and J usage is TRBJ1-1, with 10 bases aligning to TRBD1. The trim removed 4 bases at V and 4 bases at J, leaving 6 bases unmatched. Looked up from germline, CDR1 is SEHNR and CDR2 is FQNEAQ (reference sequence). The CDR3 has 15 residues. The CDR3 loop is CASSSRQGASTEAFF. The CDR3, as DNA: TGTGCCAGCAGCTCACGACAGGGGGCATCCACTGAAGCTTTCTTT.

The chain combines TRBV29-1 with TRBJ2-5; tentatively, D is TRBD2 (7 bases). Germline CDR1 is SQVTM and CDR2 is ANQGSEA. V was trimmed by 6 bases and J by 5 bases, leaving 16 bases between them. The CDR3 sequence is 13 residues long. This chain's CDR3 is CSVEGGAGETQYF. The CDR3 nucleotides are TGCAGCGTCGAGGGGGGGGCTGGGGAGACCCAGTACTTC. Complete variable domain (other parts from reference TRBV29-1 and TRBJ2-5): SAVISQKPSRDICQRGTSLTIQCQVDSQVTMMFWYRQQPGQSLTLIATANQGSEATYESGFVIDKFPISRPNLTFSTLTVSNMSPEDSSIYLCSVEGGAGETQYFGPGTRLLVL.

This clone was recorded once. The gene calls are TRBV9 and TRBJ2-1, with a tentative D call TRBD2 (5 bases). This CDR3 is built from 15 residues. V lost 3 bases and J 1 base, leaving 11 bases between the germline ends. CDR1 and CDR2 (germline): SGDLS, YYNGEE. CDR3 sequence (DNA): TGTGCCAGCAGCGAAACTAGTATTTCCTACAATGAGCAGTTCTTC. Encoded protein: CASSETSISYNEQFF.

This clone occurred once. This sequence joins TRBV18 and TRBJ2-4; TRBD2 agrees at 7 bases. Germline trimming cut 0 bases from V and 0 bases from J; bases unmatched to any gene: 2. Per germline, CDR1 KGHSH and CDR2 LQKENI. The CDR3 loop spans 16 amino acids. CDR3 amino acids: CASSPPSGIAKNIQYF. CDR3 DNA sequence: TGTGCCAGCTCACCACCGAGCGGGATAGCCAAAAACATTCAGTACTTC.